This T cell receptor (beta chain) was captured by sequencing in a study of blood T cell repertoires in COVID-19. The wider study: Collection of acute and convalescent COVID-19 samples took place in the United States, Italy and Spain. Sources were T cells, B-cell-depleted T cells, or PBMCs; the material itself was cDNA or gDNA.

V shed 0 bases and J shed 12 bases, with 12 bases lying between them. The CDR3 is 13 residues long. CDR1 is LNHNV, CDR2 YYDKDF, per germline (reference sequence). In the source study's methods: Cell counts per sample came from amplifying reference gene primers. Some clones are missing from TCRdb's copy, which holds only in-frame ones; the method was immunoSEQ multiplex PCR. That table gives V, J and clone size, and the DNA gave D and trimming. The sample holds some 170,000 clones, over 80% seen once. This receptor was identified in a woman in her 70s with acute or convalescent COVID-19. The specimen was peripheral blood. The chain carries TRBV15 and TRBJ1-5; unclear D gene. CDR3 nucleotide sequence: TGTGCCACCAGCAGAGATCCTATAAGTGGCCAGCATTTT. The encoded protein is CATSRDPISGQHF. Based on the CDR3 plus reference TRBV15 and TRBJ1-5, the full variable domain is DAMVIQNPRYQVTQFGKPVTLSCSQTLNHNVMYWYQQKSSQAPKLLFHYYDKDFNNEADTPDNFQSRRPNTSFCFLDIRSPGLGDTAMYLCATSRDPISGQHFGDGTRLSIL.